Listed below are T cell receptor beta chains from one sample, sequenced in a study of blood T cell repertoires in COVID-19. The table came from immunoSEQ multiplex PCR; TCRdb's copy has only in-frame clones and leaves some out. The data show around 330,000 clones, roughly 85% seen once. Sample: PBMCs or T cells enriched from blood (not recorded which). Receptor source: a woman aged 30 to 39 who had been exposed to COVID-19. Each CDR3 is given with its conserved first and last residue. The order of the fields is V gene, J gene, CDR3 length, D gene, clone size, CDR3 DNA, CDR3 protein. D genes are given only for firm matches. A clone size is listed for some rows: how often the clone was seen (once, few, many), or a class if it is expanded.

v_call: TRBV6-2/TRBV6-3; j_call: TRBJ1-2; cdr3_length: 12; d_call: .; clone_size: .; cdr3_nt: TGTGCCAGCAGTCCGGACTTCTATGGCTACACCTTC; cdr3_aa: CASSPDFYGYTF
v_call: TRBV7-9; j_call: TRBJ1-6; cdr3_length: 17; d_call: TRBD1; clone_size: .; cdr3_nt: TGTGCCAGCAGCTTCGGGACAGGGAATACCTATAATTCACCCCTCCACTTT; cdr3_aa: CASSFGTGNTYNSPLHF
v_call: TRBV10-3; j_call: TRBJ2-2; cdr3_length: 15; d_call: .; clone_size: .; cdr3_nt: TGTGCCATCAGTGAGAGTGCAGCGAACACCGGGGAGCTGTTTTTT; cdr3_aa: CAISESAANTGELFF
v_call: TRBV14; j_call: TRBJ1-3; cdr3_length: 15; d_call: .; clone_size: .; cdr3_nt: TGTGCCAGCAGCCAAGATGGAGGGTCTGGAAACACCATATATTTT; cdr3_aa: CASSQDGGSGNTIYF
v_call: TRBV28; j_call: TRBJ2-3; cdr3_length: 19; d_call: TRBD2; clone_size: .; cdr3_nt: TGTGCCAGCAGTCCGATGCTAGCGGGAATTCATCCAAACACAGATACGCAGTATTTT; cdr3_aa: CASSPMLAGIHPNTDTQYF
v_call: TRBV5-5; j_call: TRBJ1-2; cdr3_length: 15; d_call: .; clone_size: once; cdr3_nt: TGTGCCAGCAGCTTGGCCAATCAGGGAGGTCCTGGCTACACCTTC; cdr3_aa: CASSLANQGGPGYTF
v_call: TRBV24-1; j_call: TRBJ2-3; cdr3_length: 16; d_call: .; clone_size: few; cdr3_nt: TGTGCCACCAGTGAATACGGACGGGAGCGCACAGATACGCAGTATTTT; cdr3_aa: CATSEYGRERTDTQYF
v_call: TRBV28; j_call: TRBJ1-2; cdr3_length: 17; d_call: TRBD1; clone_size: .; cdr3_nt: TGTGCCAGCAGCCTTCAACCCTTGACAGGGGGAGACTATGGCTACACCTTC; cdr3_aa: CASSLQPLTGGDYGYTF
v_call: TRBV7-2; j_call: TRBJ1-3; cdr3_length: 16; d_call: .; clone_size: .; cdr3_nt: TGTGCCAGCAGCTTAGGAGGCAGCCATAATGGAAACACCATATATTTT; cdr3_aa: CASSLGGSHNGNTIYF
v_call: TRBV21-1; j_call: TRBJ2-5; cdr3_length: 17; d_call: .; clone_size: once; cdr3_nt: TGTGCCAGCAGTCTTCTCCGGGACAGGGGGTCTCAAGAGACCCAGTACTTC; cdr3_aa: CASSLLRDRGSQETQYF
v_call: TRBV28; j_call: TRBJ1-1; cdr3_length: 16; d_call: .; clone_size: .; cdr3_nt: TGTGCCAGCAGCCCCTTGAAGGACAGTTTGAACACTGAAGCTTTCTTT; cdr3_aa: CASSPLKDSLNTEAFF
v_call: TRBV3-1/TRBV3-2; j_call: TRBJ2-3; cdr3_length: 14; d_call: .; clone_size: .; cdr3_nt: TGTGCCAGCAGCCAAGATGTCCGGACAGATACGCAGTATTTT; cdr3_aa: CASSQDVRTDTQYF
v_call: TRBV11-1; j_call: TRBJ2-1; cdr3_length: 13; d_call: .; clone_size: once; cdr3_nt: TGTGCCAGCAGCCTACTAGGAGCCAATGAGCAGTTCTTC; cdr3_aa: CASSLLGANEQFF
v_call: TRBV9; j_call: TRBJ1-1; cdr3_length: 15; d_call: .; clone_size: once; cdr3_nt: TGTGCCAGCAGCTCCCGTGGGGGGGTGAACACTGAAGCTTTCTTT; cdr3_aa: CASSSRGGVNTEAFF
v_call: TRBV4-1; j_call: TRBJ2-7; cdr3_length: 16; d_call: TRBD2; clone_size: once; cdr3_nt: TGCGCCAGCAGCCAACTAGCGGGGGGAGGGTTCTACGAGCAGTACTTC; cdr3_aa: CASSQLAGGGFYEQYF
v_call: TRBV6-1; j_call: TRBJ1-5; cdr3_length: 14; d_call: .; clone_size: .; cdr3_nt: TGTGCCAGCAGTGACCCGGGGGGGAATCAGCCCCAGCATTTT; cdr3_aa: CASSDPGGNQPQHF
v_call: TRBV19; j_call: TRBJ1-1; cdr3_length: 14; d_call: .; clone_size: .; cdr3_nt: TGTGCCAGTAGTCGAGTCGGGTTGAACACTGAAGCTTTCTTT; cdr3_aa: CASSRVGLNTEAFF
v_call: TRBV7-6; j_call: TRBJ1-2; cdr3_length: 16; d_call: TRBD1; clone_size: .; cdr3_nt: TGTGCCAGCAGCCCGGACAGGGGGACGCCTGCCTATGGCTACACCTTC; cdr3_aa: CASSPDRGTPAYGYTF
v_call: TRBV28; j_call: TRBJ1-2; cdr3_length: 15; d_call: TRBD1; clone_size: .; cdr3_nt: TGTGCCAGCAGTTGGGCGGGACAGCCCAACTATGGCTACACCTTC; cdr3_aa: CASSWAGQPNYGYTF